These T cell receptor beta chains were read from a single sample in a study of blood T cell repertoires in COVID-19. Some clones are missing from TCRdb's copy, which holds only in-frame ones; the method was immunoSEQ multiplex PCR. Of 110,000 to 150,000 clones listed, over 75% are singletons. Input material: peripheral blood. The receptors were gathered from a human donor in a cohort sampled during active COVID-19. Both conserved end residues are part of each CDR3. Each record gives: D gene, V gene, J gene, clone size, CDR3 DNA, CDR3 protein. D genes are given only for firm matches. Expanded clones are given a class, and other clones once, few, many or no size at all.

d_gene: NA; v_gene: TRBV5-1; j_gene: TRBJ1-3; abundance: NA; CDR3nt: TGCGCCAGCAGCTTGGGGACGGGAGGAAACACCATATATTTT; CDR3aa: CASSLGTGGNTIYF
d_gene: NA; v_gene: TRBV7-2; j_gene: TRBJ1-3; abundance: NA; CDR3nt: TGTGCCAGCAGCTTGAGGAGCTCTGGAAACACCATATATTTT; CDR3aa: CASSLRSSGNTIYF
d_gene: NA; v_gene: TRBV21-1; j_gene: TRBJ2-2; abundance: few; CDR3nt: TGTGCCAGCAGCAGGAGTCAACTAGCGGGAGGGGACACCGGGGAGCTGTTTTTT; CDR3aa: CASSRSQLAGGDTGELFF
d_gene: NA; v_gene: TRBV29-1; j_gene: TRBJ1-3; abundance: NA; CDR3nt: TGCAGCGTTTCGGACTCAGTAGGAAACACCATATATTTT; CDR3aa: CSVSDSVGNTIYF
d_gene: TRBD1; v_gene: TRBV11-3; j_gene: TRBJ2-2; abundance: once; CDR3nt: TGTGCCAGCAGCCGTCGACAGGGGAACACCGGGGAGCTGTTTTTT; CDR3aa: CASSRRQGNTGELFF
d_gene: NA; v_gene: TRBV2; j_gene: TRBJ1-3; abundance: NA; CDR3nt: TGTGCCAGCAGTGACCCAGGGGCTGGAAACACCATATATTTT; CDR3aa: CASSDPGAGNTIYF
d_gene: TRBD2; v_gene: TRBV19; j_gene: TRBJ2-1; abundance: NA; CDR3nt: TGTGCCAGTAGCGATACTAGCGGGGCCTGGAATGAGCAGTTCTTC; CDR3aa: CASSDTSGAWNEQFF
d_gene: TRBD2; v_gene: TRBV5-8; j_gene: TRBJ2-3; abundance: NA; CDR3nt: TGTGCCAGCAGCTTGACTAGCGGGGTCAATACGCAGTATTTT; CDR3aa: CASSLTSGVNTQYF
d_gene: TRBD2; v_gene: TRBV7-6; j_gene: TRBJ2-3; abundance: once; CDR3nt: TGTGCCAGCAGCAGACTAGCGGGGGGGCATAGCACAGATACGCAGTATTTT; CDR3aa: CASSRLAGGHSTDTQYF
d_gene: NA; v_gene: TRBV19; j_gene: TRBJ2-3; abundance: once; CDR3nt: TGTGCCAGTAGTAGGGGGGGCGGTAGCACAGATACGCAGTATTTT; CDR3aa: CASSRGGGSTDTQYF
d_gene: NA; v_gene: TRBV7-2; j_gene: TRBJ2-2; abundance: NA; CDR3nt: TGTGCCAGCAGCTTAGAGGGGGGGAGAGGGCTGTTTTTT; CDR3aa: CASSLEGGRGLFF
d_gene: NA; v_gene: TRBV5-1; j_gene: TRBJ1-4; abundance: NA; CDR3nt: TGCGCCAGCAGCACCTTCAGCGCAACTAATGAAAAACTGTTTTTT; CDR3aa: CASSTFSATNEKLFF
d_gene: NA; v_gene: TRBV7-2; j_gene: TRBJ2-5; abundance: NA; CDR3nt: TGTGCCAGCAGCAAGGGGTTTTTCACAGAGGTGCAGGAGACCCAGTACTTC; CDR3aa: CASSKGFFTEVQETQYF
d_gene: TRBD2; v_gene: TRBV7-2; j_gene: TRBJ2-1; abundance: NA; CDR3nt: TGTGCCAGCAGCTTGGGACTAGCGGGGGAGAAGGAGCAGTTCTTC; CDR3aa: CASSLGLAGEKEQFF
d_gene: NA; v_gene: TRBV19; j_gene: TRBJ1-1; abundance: NA; CDR3nt: TGTGCCAGTAGAAACAGGGCCGACACTGAAGCTTTCTTT; CDR3aa: CASRNRADTEAFF
d_gene: NA; v_gene: TRBV7-6; j_gene: TRBJ1-5; abundance: NA; CDR3nt: TGTGCCAGCAGCCCCCTCCCCAGGGTAGAAGATAGCAATCAGCCCCAGCATTTT; CDR3aa: CASSPLPRVEDSNQPQHF